One sample yielded the 18 T cell receptor beta chains listed below, sequenced in a study of vaccination and CD4 T cells after COVID-19. The Oncomine TCR Beta short-read assay sequenced DNA from cultured CD4+ T cells. One entry per CDR3 protein, called by TCRdb with MiXCR from the PCR reads. The sample has 25,000 or so distinct CDR3 sequences; approximately 40% are singletons. Time point here: late sampling 161 to 241 days after vaccination in a few convalescent patients. Noted treatment: approximately nine-day PBMC culture with coronavirus spike peptide pools or control peptides (ViraFEST assay). What these receptors recognize is not known. The sequencing here drew on CD4+ T cells from blood, cultured in vitro, taken about 7 months after SARS-CoV-2 vaccination. These receptors all come from a human donor who had recovered from COVID-19.

This rearrangement joins TRBV6-2 or TRBV6-3 to TRBJ2-2; 7 bases match TRBD2. Losses at the gene ends were 5 bases for V and 7 bases for J; bases not matched to a gene: 7. Germline V gene lookup returns CDR1 MNHEY and CDR2 SVGEGT. The CDR3 is made up of 14 amino acids. The DNA for the CDR3 is TGTGCCAGCAGTAGAGGACTAGATGGCGGGGAGCTGTTTTTT. Its protein product is CASSRGLDGGELFF.

This clonotype was detected only a few times. The gene calls are TRBV20-1 and TRBJ2-1; 7 nucleotides agree with TRBD1. The V gene's germline CDR1 is DFQATT and CDR2 SNEGSKA (reference sequence). V dropped 0 bases and J dropped 6; count of bases not matched to a gene: 8. The CDR3 extends over 15 amino acids. The CDR3 bases are TGCAGTGCTAGAGATTCGACAGGGAAAGGCAATGAGCAGTTCTTC. Its translation is CSARDSTGKGNEQFF.

In its sample, this clonotype ranks as medium-sized. The rearrangement uses TRBV20-1 and TRBJ1-2; weak D call: TRBD1 (5 bases). This CDR3 has 11 residues. Germline V CDR1 and CDR2: DFQATT, SNEGSKA (reference sequence). CDR3 loop: CGFTWRGGYTF. The CDR3 coding sequence is TGCGGCTTTACGTGGCGGGGGGGCTACACCTTC.

The chain recombines TRBV7-2 with TRBJ2-1; 7 nucleotides line up with TRBD2. Losses at the gene ends were 2 bases for V and 0 bases for J; bases not matched to a gene: 7. The length of the CDR3 is 17 residues. Germline V gene data show CDR1 as SGHTA and CDR2 as FQGNSA. The CDR3 sequence is CASSLIPSGGSYNEQFF. The CDR3 region has the DNA TGTGCCAGCAGCTTAATTCCTAGCGGAGGCTCCTACAATGAGCAGTTCTTC.

The gene calls are TRBV7-2 and TRBJ1-2, with TRBD1 matching 8 bases. CDR3 length equals 15 residues. Germline V gene lookup returns CDR1 SGHTA and CDR2 FQGNSA. The V and J ends lost 2 bases and 8 bases, in that order; junction bases with no gene match: 10. CDR3: CASSLLPTGDDGYTF. The CDR3 nucleotides read TGTGCCAGCAGCTTATTACCGACAGGGGACGACGGCTACACCTTC.

This chain joins TRBV2 and TRBJ2-1; D gene ambiguous. CDR1 is SNHLY and CDR2 is FYNNEI in the germline V gene. With 8 bases removed from V and 8 bases from J, the gap between germline ends came to 10 bases. The CDR3 has 11 residues. CDR3 in DNA: TGTGCCAGCCAATTACAACATGAGCAGTTCTTC. This encodes CASQLQHEQFF.

This chain connects TRBV12-3 or TRBV12-4 to TRBJ2-6, with D perhaps being TRBD1 or TRBD2 (6 bases each). Trimming cost V 5 bases and J 2 bases, with 13 bases left between them. The CDR3 runs to 16 residues. CDR3 DNA sequence: TGTGCCAGCAGTCTCCACCGGGGGCCTGGGGCCAACGTCCTGACTTTC. Translated, it gives CASSLHRGPGANVLTF.

The rearrangement joins TRBV5-6 to TRBJ1-2, with 7 bases lining up with TRBD1. Germline CDR1 is SGHDT and CDR2 is YYEEEE. CDR3 length: 14 amino acids. V shed 0 bases and J 7 bases; nucleotides not matched to a gene: 6. The chain's CDR3 is CASSLDTRGSGYTF. The CDR3 DNA reads TGTGCCAGCAGCTTGGACACCAGGGGGAGTGGCTACACCTTC.

This clonotype was counted only a few times. J is TRBJ2-7 and V is TRBV20-1; 11 bases map to TRBD2. The CDR3 loop spans 15 amino acids. Germline lookup yields CDR1 DFQATT and CDR2 SNEGSKA (reference sequence). V dropped 6 bases and J dropped 3; count of bases not matched to a gene: 10. DNA of the CDR3: TGCAGTGCACCACCTCCGGGACTAGCGGTCTACGAGCAGTACTTC. Translated: CSAPPPGLAVYEQYF.

This rearrangement joins TRBV2 to TRBJ2-1; D ambiguous. The CDR3 is 11 residues long. Trimming stripped 2 bases from V and 4 bases from J, with 0 bases between. In germline, CDR1 is SNHLY, CDR2 FYNNEI. The CDR3 here is CASSEYNEQFF. DNA of the CDR3: TGTGCCAGCAGTGAATACAATGAGCAGTTCTTC.

The genes are TRBV28 and TRBJ2-3; D is uncertain. Germline V gene data show CDR1 as MDHEN and CDR2 as SYDVKM. This CDR3 spans 12 amino acids. Trimming took 6 bases from V and 6 from J, leaving 10 bases between them. CDR3 in DNA: TGTGCCAGCAGCCCCAGGTTGGATACGCAGTATTTT. Translation gives CASSPRLDTQYF.

The rearrangement joins TRBV10-1 to TRBJ2-3; TRBD2 agrees at 7 bases. Per germline, CDR1 WNHNN and CDR2 SYGVQD (reference sequence). The CDR3 spans 15 residues. J gave up 6 bases and V 3 bases, and 9 bases lay outside the gene matches. CDR3 nucleotide sequence: TGCGCCAGCAGTGATCAGCGGGAAAGGTCCGATACGCAGTATTTT. Translating gives CASSDQRERSDTQYF.

By share, this clonotype counts as medium-sized. J is TRBJ1-5 and V is TRBV6-1; TRBD1 might be the D (5 bases). CDR3 length equals 13 residues. Trimming removed 8 bases from V and 2 bases from J, with 10 bases in between. Per germline, CDR1 MNHNS and CDR2 SASEGT. This CDR3 is CASGLQGNQPQHF. DNA of the CDR3: TGTGCCAGCGGGTTACAGGGCAATCAGCCCCAGCATTTT.

The CDR3: CASSYGADTQYF. The DNA for the CDR3 is TGTGCCAGCAGTTACGGTGCAGATACGCAGTATTTT. This chain links TRBV28 with TRBJ2-3; D is unclear. Germline V gene data show CDR1 as MDHEN and CDR2 as SYDVKM. V lost 4 bases, J lost 4 bases, and 6 bases lay in between. This CDR3 spans 12 amino acids.

This clonotype appeared a few times. The chain recombines TRBV20-1 with TRBJ2-1, with 10 bases that match TRBD2. Germline-derived CDR1 and CDR2 are DFQATT and SNEGSKA (reference sequence). The J segment lost 3 bases and the V segment lost 5 bases, leaving 4 bases of the junction unmatched. The CDR3 consists of 14 residues. Here the CDR3 reads CSAHRTSGYNEQFF. The CDR3, as DNA: TGCAGTGCTCATCGGACTAGCGGCTACAATGAGCAGTTCTTC.

The chain employs TRBV12-3 or TRBV12-4 and TRBJ1-2; D might be TRBD1 (6 bases). The V and J ends lost 6 bases and 1 base respectively, with 9 bases between them. The CDR3 totals 13 residues. CDR3 region: CASRGGDNYGYTF. CDR3 sequence (DNA): TGTGCCAGCAGAGGGGGAGATAACTATGGCTACACCTTC.

This clonotype has more than one count but fewer than ten. The genes are TRBV27 and TRBJ1-5; 9 positions match TRBD1. The germline V gene has CDR1 MNHEY and CDR2 SMNVEV (reference sequence). Germline trimming cut 2 bases from V and 6 bases from J; bases unmatched to any gene: 8. The CDR3 contains 16 residues. The CDR3 loop is CASSLLGGQGGQPQHF. The CDR3 DNA reads as TGTGCCAGCAGTTTACTAGGGGGACAGGGTGGTCAGCCCCAGCATTTT.

By share of the sample, this clonotype is medium-sized. The junction differs from germline at one of its ends, possibly a read error. The rearrangement uses TRBV7-2 and TRBJ2-7; 7 nucleotides match TRBD1. Germline V gives CDR1 SGHTA, CDR2 FQGNSA. CDR3 length: 13 amino acids. The CDR3 DNA reads TGTGCCAGCAGCTTAGGGACAGGACGGCCCTATTTCTTC. This gives the protein CASSLGTGRPYFF. Looking up the rest from reference TRBV7-2 and TRBJ2-7 gives the full variable domain: GAGVSQSPSNKVTEKGKDVELRCDPISGHTALYWYRQSLGQGLEFLIYFQGNSAPDKSGLPSDRFSAERTGGSVSTLTIQRTQQEDSAVYLCASSLGTGRPYFFGPGTRLTVT.